The clone carrying this TCR beta chain was observed a handful of times. The CDR3 totals 15 residues. The ends lost 2 bases at V and 9 bases at J; junction bases unmatched: 9. Per germline, CDR1 WSHSY and CDR2 SAAADI. This entry belongs to a study of response to subunit inactivated influenza vaccine. TCRdb ran MiXCR on the RT-PCR reads and lists one entry per CDR3 protein. The sample lists more than 450,000 distinct CDR3 sequences, approximately 11% occurring once. These records were also assigned to another study, of T cells expressing NK-cell markers. That publication notes: As the method of synthesis, 5'RACE template switching with UMIs yielded TCR beta cDNA. Seven sequenced donors out of eight were HCMV-seropositive, one seronegative. Only alpha-beta TCR T cells were sorted in several experiments, using an anti-gamma-delta TCR antibody.

The clonotype was recovered from a man aged 50 to 60 who received an inactivated influenza vaccine. The sample was PBMCs from blood, taken on the day of vaccination. The chain employs TRBV10-2 and TRBJ1-5; TRBD1 agrees at 8 bases. Here the CDR3 DNA reads TGCGCCAGCAGTGAGGCTGACAGGGGATTTACGCCCCAGCATTTT. This translates into CASSEADRGFTPQHF.